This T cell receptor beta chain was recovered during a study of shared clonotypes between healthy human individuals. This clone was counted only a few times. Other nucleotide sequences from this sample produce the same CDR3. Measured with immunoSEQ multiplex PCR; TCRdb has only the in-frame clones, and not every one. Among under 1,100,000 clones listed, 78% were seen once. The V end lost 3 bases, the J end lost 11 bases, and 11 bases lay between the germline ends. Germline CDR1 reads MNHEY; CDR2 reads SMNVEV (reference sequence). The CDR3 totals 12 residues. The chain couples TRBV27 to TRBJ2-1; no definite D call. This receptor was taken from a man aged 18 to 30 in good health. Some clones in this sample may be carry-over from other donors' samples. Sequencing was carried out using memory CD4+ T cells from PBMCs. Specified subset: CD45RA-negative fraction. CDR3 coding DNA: TGTGCCAGCAGTTTTAATAGAGGTCAGCAGTTCTTC. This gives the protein CASSFNRGQQFF.